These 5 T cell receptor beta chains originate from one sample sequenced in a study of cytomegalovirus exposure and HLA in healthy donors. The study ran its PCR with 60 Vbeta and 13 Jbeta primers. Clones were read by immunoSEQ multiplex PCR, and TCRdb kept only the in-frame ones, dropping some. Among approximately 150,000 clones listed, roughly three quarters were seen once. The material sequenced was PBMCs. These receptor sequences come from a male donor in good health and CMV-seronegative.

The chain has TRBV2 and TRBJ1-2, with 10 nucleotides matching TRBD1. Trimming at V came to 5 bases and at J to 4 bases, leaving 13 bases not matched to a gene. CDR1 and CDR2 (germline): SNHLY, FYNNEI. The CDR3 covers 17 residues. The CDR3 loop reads CASSTSGTGVSSYGYTF. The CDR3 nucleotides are TGTGCCAGCAGTACCTCCGGGACAGGGGTTTCGAGCTATGGCTACACCTTC.

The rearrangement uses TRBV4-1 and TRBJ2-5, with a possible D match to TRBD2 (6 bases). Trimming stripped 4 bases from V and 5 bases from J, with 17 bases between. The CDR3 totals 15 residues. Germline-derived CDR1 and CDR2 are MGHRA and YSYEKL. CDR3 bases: TGCGCCAGCAGCCGAGATCGGGCGGGGCGGGAGACCCAGTACTTC. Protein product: CASSRDRAGRETQYF.

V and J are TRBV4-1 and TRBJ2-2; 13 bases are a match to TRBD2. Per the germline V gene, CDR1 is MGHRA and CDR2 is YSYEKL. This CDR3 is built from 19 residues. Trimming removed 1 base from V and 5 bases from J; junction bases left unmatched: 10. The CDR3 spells CASSQVLRTSGRWTGELFF. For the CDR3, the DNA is TGCGCCAGCAGCCAAGTTTTACGGACTAGCGGGAGATGGACCGGGGAGCTGTTTTTT.

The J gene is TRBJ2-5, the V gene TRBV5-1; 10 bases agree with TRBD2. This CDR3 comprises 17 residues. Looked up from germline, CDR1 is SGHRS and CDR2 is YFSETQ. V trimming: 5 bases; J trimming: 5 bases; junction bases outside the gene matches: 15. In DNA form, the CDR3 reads TGCGCCAGCAGTTGGTCCCAAGGTAGCGGGGGGACCGAGACCCAGTACTTC. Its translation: CASSWSQGSGGTETQYF.

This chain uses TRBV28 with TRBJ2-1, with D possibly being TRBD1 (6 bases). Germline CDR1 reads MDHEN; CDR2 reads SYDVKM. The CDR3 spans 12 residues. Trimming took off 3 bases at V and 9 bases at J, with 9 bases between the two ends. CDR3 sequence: CASSFSGVEQFF. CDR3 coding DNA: TGTGCCAGCAGTTTCTCAGGGGTTGAGCAGTTCTTC.